This T cell receptor (beta chain) was captured by sequencing in a study of cytomegalovirus exposure and HLA in healthy donors. The V gene lost 0 bases and the J gene lost 3 bases, with 18 bases spanning the gap. Per germline, CDR1 SGDLS and CDR2 YYNGEE. The CDR3 length is 17 residues. Regarding the study as a whole: A missense DCLRE1C variant was associated with V- and J-gene trimming of TCR beta chains in a later analysis, and an independent cohort replicated the association. Altogether, 160 or so TCR beta chains were recorded as cytomegalovirus-associated. Presence/absence analyses treated sequencing depth as roughly uniform across donors.

This clone was detected once. What it recognizes is unknown. Primers included in the PCR were 60 Vbeta and 13 Jbeta primers. This table comes from immunoSEQ multiplex PCR, and its TCRdb copy is limited to in-frame clones, with some not included. The table has roughly 100,000 clones, 76% seen once. The origin of this receptor is a woman younger than 30 in good health and CMV-seropositive. The chain employs TRBV9 and TRBJ1-1; D is possibly TRBD1 (6 bases). The sample comprised PBMCs. The CDR3 coding sequence is TGTGCCAGCAGCGTAGATACCCTGTGGGGGCGGGACACTGAAGCTTTCTTT. This encodes CASSVDTLWGRDTEAFF.